This TCR beta chain was obtained from a study of human CD4 T cells and Enterobacteriaceae (dated by TCRdb to 2018 to 2021). The study at large found these results: Reactivity of ex vivo clonotypes was inferred only by matching nucleotide sequences to CFSE-low cultures from the same donors. In ex vivo samples, clonotypes with broad cross-reactivity seemed more expanded than specific clonotypes, as 11 of 19 and about 65% of the roughly 35 fell within the top 5%.

About this clone itself: Its antigen remains undetermined. Per-base quality was not reported, and no clone a single base away is much larger than it.

Ex vivo total memory CD4+ samples were sequenced at deep level, with detection sensitivity of one cell in 200,000. Genomic DNA was extracted from cell pellets with the QIAamp DNA Micro Kit, and its quantity and purity were checked by spectrophotometry. TCR Vbeta CDR3 regions were amplified with the immunoSEQ multiplex PCR assay. The Illumina HiSeq platform was used to sequence the amplicons. Retrieved sequences were 87 nucleotides long and contained the CDR3 region. Under the source paper's analysis protocol: Each unique productive TCR Vbeta nucleotide sequence counted as a clonotype and was quantified by productive template frequency from ImmunoSEQ Analyzer V3.0. Expanded clonotypes were defined by a threshold at the top 5th percentile of each frequency-ranked repertoire. Repertoire overlap was computed as Chao-Jaccard with the R package fossil and visualized by nonmetric multidimensional scaling with the R package MASS. The table comes from immuneACCESS by way of TCRdb, which keeps in-frame sequences with V and J called. Part of the clones is missing from these tables; in studies checked, under half for an unresolved V gene and the rest for unknown reasons. That table supplies the V and J calls and clone size; D and trimming were determined from the DNA. The sample yields 25,000 to 30,000 clones; about 80% were counted once. Clones ranked in the top ten supply roughly 1.8% of the sample.

Memory CD4+ T cells, defined as all CD4+ cells other than CD45RA+CCR7+CD95- naive cells, were FACS-sorted on a FACSAria III to a purity of over 95%. Healthy donor blood was obtained from blood donation centers in Switzerland. Total CD4+ T cells and monocytes were enriched by positive selection with CD4 and CD14 magnetic microbeads. CD8+, CD14+, CD16+, CD56+, CD19+ and CD25-bright cells were excluded before sorting. To assess in vivo expansion of bacteria-reactive clonotypes, total memory CD4+ T cells from a couple of blood donors were sequenced directly ex vivo. Isolation of peripheral blood mononuclear cells from donor blood was performed with Ficoll-Paque Plus. There are 13 amino acids in the CDR3, from cysteine to phenylalanine inclusive. Only the CDR3 portion is preserved as DNA: 39 bases, with reading frame beginning at the first base. A distance of 12 bases separates the germline ends of V and J, which lose 6 bases and 5 bases respectively. For CDR1 and CDR2, the germline V gene lists MNHNS and SASEGT.

The material sequenced was memory CD4+ T cells from blood. Interpreted using the paper, the cell subset or site label stands for: total memory CD4 T cells sorted directly ex vivo, unstimulated. The V and J segments used are TRBV6-1 and TRBJ2-3; no confident D gene assignment can be made. This sequence was found in a human donor in good health. The base sequence is TGTGCCAGCAGCACCACAATGAGAGATACGCAGTATTTT. Translated, it reads CASSTTMRDTQYF.